Below are 13 T cell receptor beta chains sequenced from a single sample in a study of OX40 agonist ivuxolimab in advanced cancers. Library preparation used the immunoSEQ multiplex PCR assay. As stored in TCRdb, this immuneACCESS dataset retains in-frame rearrangements with V and J assigned. A fraction of the clones does not appear; measured against another copy, unresolved V genes explain less than half of the discrepancy, and the remainder lacks a known reason. Recorded for this sample are about 49,000 clones; around 84% of them occurred a single time. The leading ten clones occupy 20% of the sample. This sample comprised CD4+ or CD8+ T cells sorted from blood, obtained in a trial of the OX40 agonist ivuxolimab. The receptors stem from an adult with an advanced solid tumor such as melanoma, head and neck, liver or kidney cancer.

This clone was detected once. The chain couples TRBV23-1 to TRBJ1-3; the match to TRBD1 covers 8 bases. TRBV23-1 is designated an ORF whose function remains uncertain. Trimming removed 2 bases from V and 4 bases from J; junction bases left unmatched: 1. The CDR3 loop spans 14 amino acids. The DNA of the CDR3 is TGCGCCAGCAGTCAAGACAGGGGAGGAAACACCATATATTTT. This gives the protein CASSQDRGGNTIYF.

The rearrangement links TRBV6-5 to TRBJ1-1; tentative D call: TRBD1 (5 bases). CDR1 and CDR2 (germline): MNHEY, SVGAGI. V lost 8 bases, J lost 9 bases, and 13 bases lay in between. There are 11 residues in the CDR3. The CDR3 sequence is CASPPGGKAFF. The DNA of the CDR3 is TGTGCCAGCCCCCCCGGGGGGAAAGCTTTCTTT.

This chain links TRBV7-9 with TRBJ2-7, with D hard to call. V was clipped by 1 base and J by 4 bases, with 11 bases between them. Germline values: CDR1 SEHNR, CDR2 FQNEAQ (reference sequence). There are 14 residues in the CDR3. CDR3 in amino acids: CASSLGGIEYEQYF. CDR3 coding DNA: TGTGCCAGCAGCTTAGGGGGAATTGAATACGAGCAGTACTTC.

This clone was seen once. The chain links TRBV29-1 to TRBJ1-2; no reliable D call. Germline CDR1 reads SQVTM; CDR2 reads ANQGSEA. The germline V and J ends were trimmed by 1 base and 5 bases, with 8 bases remaining between them. This CDR3 spans 12 amino acids. The CDR3 here is CSVEAGGYGYTF. The CDR3, as DNA: TGCAGCGTTGAAGCGGGTGGATATGGCTACACCTTC. Full variable domain (outside the CDR3, taken from reference TRBV29-1 and TRBJ1-2): SAVISQKPSRDICQRGTSLTIQCQVDSQVTMMFWYRQQPGQSLTLIATANQGSEATYESGFVIDKFPISRPNLTFSTLTVSNMSPEDSSIYLCSVEAGGYGYTFGSGTRLTVV.

In its sample, this clone was seen a few times. The chain recombines TRBV7-2 with TRBJ2-2; either TRBD1 or TRBD2 may supply D (5 bases each). V was shortened by 3 bases and J by 8 bases, with 19 bases between the two germline ends. Germline V CDR1 and CDR2: SGHTA, FQGNSA. The CDR3 contains 16 residues. In DNA, the CDR3 is TGTGCCAGCAGCTTGCCGGGACCGACCTCCCTAGGGGAGCTGTTTTTT. Amino acid sequence: CASSLPGPTSLGELFF.

There are a few counts of this clone. The chain recombines TRBV6-8 with TRBJ2-7; TRBD1 agrees at 11 bases. CDR1 MNHGY and CDR2 SAAAGT come from the germline V gene. The CDR3 has 15 residues. Unmatched junction bases numbered 6, after V lost 5 bases and J lost 3 bases. DNA of the CDR3: TGTGCCAGCAGTGACTACGGGACAGGGGGCTACGAGCAGTACGTC. It encodes CASSDYGTGGYEQYV.

This clone was observed once. The chain combines TRBV7-9 with TRBJ1-5; 9 bases fit TRBD1. This CDR3 region has 15 residues. Germline V gives CDR1 SEHNR, CDR2 FQNEAQ (reference sequence). J was trimmed by 4 bases and V by 5 bases; bases with no gene match: 6. The CDR3 nucleotides read TGTGCCAGCAGCGGGGGACAGGGACCAAATCAGCCCCAGCATTTT. It yields the protein CASSGGQGPNQPQHF. Filled out from reference TRBV7-9 and TRBJ1-5, the complete variable domain reads DTGVSQNPRHKITKRGQNVTFRCDPISEHNRLYWYRQTLGQGPEFLTYFQNEAQLEKSRLLSDRFSAERPKGSFSTLEIQRTEQGDSAMYLCASSGGQGPNQPQHFGDGTRLSIL.

The J gene is TRBJ1-3, the V gene TRBV11-2; tentatively, D is TRBD1 (6 bases). Germline loops: CDR1 SGHAT, CDR2 FQNNGV. Trimming shortened V by 0 bases and J by 7 bases, and 19 bases separated the two germline ends. CDR3 length equals 17 residues. CDR3 in DNA: TGTGCCAGCAGCTTAGATCTCACGGGGGGCGCGTTTAACACCATATATTTT. This gives the protein CASSLDLTGGAFNTIYF.

This clone counts as medium-sized. This chain joins TRBV9 and TRBJ2-6, with D possibly being TRBD1 or TRBD2 (6 bases each). This CDR3 comprises 18 residues. Germline CDR1 reads SGDLS; CDR2 reads YYNGEE. Trimming shortened V by 3 bases and J by 0 bases, and 16 bases separated the two germline ends. In DNA, the CDR3 is TGTGCCAGCAGCGCCGGGGGCCAGGCCACCTCTGGGGCCAACGTCCTGACTTTC. Translated: CASSAGGQATSGANVLTF.

The chain employs TRBV7-9 and TRBJ2-5; D might be TRBD2 (6 bases). The V end lost 3 bases, the J end lost 3 bases, and 8 bases lay between the germline ends. The CDR3 is 13 amino acids. CDR1 is SEHNR and CDR2 is FQNEAQ in the germline V gene (reference sequence). The CDR3 reads CASSLGGEETQYF. The CDR3, as DNA: TGTGCCAGCAGCTTGGGGGGAGAAGAGACCCAGTACTTC.

This chain uses TRBV11-1 with TRBJ2-1; TRBD1 is a possible D gene (6 bases). The germline CDR1 and CDR2 sequences are SGHAT and FQDESV (reference sequence). The CDR3 length is 16 residues. V was clipped by 6 bases and J by 0 bases, with 15 bases between them. The DNA for the CDR3 is TGTGCCAGCAGAGGAAGGGGACATTACTCCTACAATGAGCAGTTCTTC. It yields the protein CASRGRGHYSYNEQFF.

The CDR3 sequence is CASSLGGPAYEQYF. CDR3 nucleotides: TGTGCCAGCAGTTTGGGGGGACCGGCCTACGAGCAGTACTTC. V gene TRBV28 combines with J gene TRBJ2-7, with D possibly being TRBD2 (6 bases). The CDR3 loop spans 14 amino acids. The V end lost 3 bases, the J end lost 2 bases, and 11 bases lay between the germline ends. Germline CDR1 reads MDHEN; CDR2 reads SYDVKM. The full variable domain, its missing parts supplied by reference TRBV28 and TRBJ2-7, is DVKVTQSSRYLVKRTGEKVFLECVQDMDHENMFWYRQDPGLGLRLIYFSYDVKMKEKGDIPEGYSVSREKKERFSLILESASTNQTSMYLCASSLGGPAYEQYFGPGTRLTVT.

This clone showed up just a few times. The rearrangement uses TRBV19 and TRBJ1-2, with no clear D. The CDR3 is made up of 13 amino acids. Germline CDR1 LNHDA, CDR2 SQIVND (reference sequence). V gave up 0 bases and J gave up 6 bases, with 8 bases separating them. For the CDR3, the DNA is TGTGCCAGTAGTATAGATCTGAGGGATGGCTACACCTTC. Translating it yields CASSIDLRDGYTF.